This passage covers 30 T cell receptor beta chains from one sample sequenced in a study of cytomegalovirus exposure and HLA in healthy donors. The table came from immunoSEQ multiplex PCR; TCRdb's copy has only in-frame clones and leaves some out. The profile shows 55,000 to 70,000 clones, around nine tenths of them singletons. Sequencing input: PBMCs. Receptors were obtained from a woman aged 30 to 39 in good health and CMV-seronegative.

V is TRBV7-3 and J is TRBJ1-4; D not resolved. This CDR3 comprises 21 residues. V was cut by 5 bases and J by 6 bases, with 34 bases left in between. Germline V gene sequence: CDR1 SGHTA, CDR2 FQGTGA. As DNA, the CDR3 is TGTGCCAGCAGCCCAAAGACACCGGGCCACGGAGGACGGATGCGTGATGAAAAACTGTTTTTT. It is translated as CASSPKTPGHGGRMRDEKLFF.

This chain uses TRBV27 with TRBJ2-5, with 9 positions matching TRBD2. V shed 5 bases, J shed 4 bases, and the junction held 2 bases outside the gene matches. The CDR3 has 13 residues. Germline V gene sequence: CDR1 MNHEY, CDR2 SMNVEV (reference sequence). The CDR3: CASSGGGGETQYF. The CDR3 bases are TGTGCCAGCAGTGGCGGGGGGGGAGAGACCCAGTACTTC.

This chain joins TRBV7-2 and TRBJ1-3; 9 nucleotides match TRBD1. V gave up 6 bases and J gave up 8 bases; unmatched junction bases: 14. The CDR3 consists of 16 residues. Germline V gives CDR1 SGHTA, CDR2 FQGNSA. This CDR3 reads CASSLNGQGLLDTIYF. The CDR3 bases are TGTGCCAGCAGTTTAAATGGACAGGGGTTGTTAGACACCATATATTTT.

The rearrangement uses TRBV7-2 and TRBJ1-5, with 7 positions matching TRBD1. This CDR3 comprises 15 residues. The junction had 9 bases not matched to a gene; V was cut back by 3 bases and J by 7 bases. Germline CDR1 and CDR2: SGHTA and FQGNSA. This chain's CDR3 is CASSLQGGASQPQHF. The CDR3 nucleotides read TGTGCCAGCAGCTTGCAAGGGGGCGCGAGCCAGCCCCAGCATTTT.

This rearrangement joins TRBV9 to TRBJ2-3, with TRBD2 matching 13 bases. Trimming at V came to 4 bases and at J to 0 bases, leaving 5 bases not matched to a gene. The CDR3 is 17 amino acids. Germline V lookup: CDR1 SGDLS, CDR2 YYNGEE. Here the CDR3 reads CASSPPGLAGSTDTQYF. The DNA of the CDR3 is TGTGCCAGCAGCCCCCCGGGACTAGCGGGAAGCACAGATACGCAGTATTTT.

The V call is TRBV6-1, the J call TRBJ2-4, with a tentative D call TRBD1 (6 bases). V gave up 3 bases and J gave up 7 bases, with 13 bases separating them. CDR3 length: 14 amino acids. Germline V gives CDR1 MNHNS, CDR2 SASEGT. CDR3 sequence: CASSEPGQGNIQYF. In nucleotides, the CDR3 is TGTGCCAGCAGTGAGCCGGGACAAGGCAACATTCAGTACTTC.

The rearrangement uses TRBV19 and TRBJ1-1, with D tentatively TRBD1 (6 bases). CDR1 is LNHDA and CDR2 is SQIVND in the germline V gene (reference sequence). Trimming took off 6 bases at V and 5 bases at J, with 13 bases between the two ends. The CDR3 extends over 13 amino acids. The CDR3 DNA reads as TGTGCCAGTAGATTCAGGGGAGGGACTGAAGCTTTCTTT. The encoded protein is CASRFRGGTEAFF.

V usage is TRBV5-1 and J usage is TRBJ2-7; 11 bases are shared with TRBD2. CDR3 size: 15 residues. V dropped 0 bases and J dropped 2; count of bases not matched to a gene: 1. The germline V gene has CDR1 SGHRS and CDR2 YFSETQ. CDR3 protein: CASSLDSGRAYEQYF. DNA for the CDR3: TGCGCCAGCAGCTTGGATAGCGGGAGGGCCTACGAGCAGTACTTC. The variable domain in full, completed from reference TRBV5-1 and TRBJ2-7, reads KAGVTQTPRYLIKTRGQQVTLSCSPISGHRSVSWYQQTPGQGLQFLFEYFSETQRNKGNFPGRFSGRQFSNSRSEMNVSTLELGDSALYLCASSLDSGRAYEQYFGPGTRLTVT.

V is TRBV19 and J is TRBJ2-5; TRBD2 matches 9 bases. CDR3 length: 16 residues. From germline, CDR1 is LNHDA and CDR2 SQIVND (reference sequence). With 0 bases clipped from V and 4 bases from J, the junction kept 6 bases outside the gene matches. In nucleotides, the CDR3 is TGTGCCAGTAGTATAGATCCCCTAGCGGGGAGAGAGACCCAGTACTTC. Encoded protein: CASSIDPLAGRETQYF.

The chain couples TRBV27 to TRBJ2-7; 7 bases match TRBD1. This CDR3 has 14 residues. After removal of 5 bases from V and 5 bases from J, the junction contained 9 bases not matched to a gene. Germline assignment: CDR1 MNHEY and CDR2 SMNVEV (reference sequence). This chain's CDR3 is CASSTHRGSDEQYF. CDR3 bases: TGTGCCAGCAGTACCCACAGGGGTTCCGACGAGCAGTACTTC.

The gene calls are TRBV13 and TRBJ2-3, with D tentatively TRBD2 (5 bases). The CDR3 totals 16 residues. With 5 bases removed from V and 4 bases from J, the gap between germline ends came to 19 bases. The germline gives CDR1 PRHDT, CDR2 FYEKMQ (reference sequence). CDR3 in amino acids: CASSHFVSGNPDTQYF. In DNA, the CDR3 is TGTGCCAGCAGCCATTTTGTGTCGGGAAACCCAGATACGCAGTATTTT.

The rearrangement joins TRBV7-2 to TRBJ2-5; tentatively, D is TRBD2 (6 bases). Trimming cost V 1 base and J 2 bases, with 17 bases left between them. This CDR3 region has 17 residues. Germline V gene data show CDR1 as SGHTA and CDR2 as FQGNSA. CDR3 bases: TGTGCCAGCAGCTTAGGCGGGGTGAGGGGCCCGCAAGAGACCCAGTACTTC. It translates to CASSLGGVRGPQETQYF.

The chain has TRBV7-2 and TRBJ1-6; D uncertain. The CDR3 runs 15 residues. From germline, CDR1 is SGHTA and CDR2 FQGNSA. Trimming removed 5 bases at V and 0 bases at J, with 8 bases between. The DNA of the CDR3 is TGTGCCAGCAGCCCCCCAAACTCCTATAATTCACCCCTCCACTTT. Translating gives CASSPPNSYNSPLHF.

This chain joins TRBV15 and TRBJ2-7, with 10 bases matching TRBD2. Trimming took 1 base from V and 2 from J; bases not matched to a gene: 5. The CDR3 runs 16 residues. The germline V gene has CDR1 LNHNV and CDR2 YYDKDF (reference sequence). This chain's CDR3 is CATSRAPSGSTYEQYF. The CDR3 DNA is TGTGCCACCAGCAGAGCACCTAGCGGGAGTACCTACGAGCAGTACTTC.

This clone occurred once. V is TRBV6-1 and J is TRBJ2-2; TRBD1 is a possible D gene (5 bases). The CDR3 spans 14 residues. In germline, CDR1 is MNHNS, CDR2 SASEGT. V was trimmed by 6 bases and J by 1 base, leaving 9 bases between them. CDR3 nucleotide sequence: TGTGCCAGCAGAAAAGGGGTGAACACCGGGGAGCTGTTTTTT. Translated, it gives CASRKGVNTGELFF.

The chain employs TRBV6-5 and TRBJ2-1, with 9 bases that match TRBD2. The V gene's germline CDR1 is MNHEY and CDR2 SVGAGI. The J segment lost 6 bases and the V segment lost 0 bases, leaving 3 bases of the junction unmatched. This CDR3 region has 15 residues. The CDR3 coding sequence is TGTGCCAGCAGTTACTCCCTGACTAGCGGCAATGAGCAGTTCTTC. Its protein product is CASSYSLTSGNEQFF.

The J gene is TRBJ2-7, the V gene TRBV5-5, with 8 bases aligning to TRBD1. Germline V gene sequence: CDR1 SGHKS, CDR2 YYEKEE (reference sequence). V trimming: 5 bases; J trimming: 4 bases; junction bases outside the gene matches: 11. The CDR3 loop spans 15 amino acids. CDR3 in DNA: TGTGCCAGCAGGCCCACCAGGGGGCAGGGTTACGAGCAGTACTTC. Residues: CASRPTRGQGYEQYF.

The genes are TRBV19 and TRBJ1-1; D gene unclear. V lost 4 bases to trimming and J lost 3 bases, with 9 bases between them. The germline gives CDR1 LNHDA, CDR2 SQIVND (reference sequence). The CDR3 has 13 residues. The DNA for the CDR3 is TGTGCCAGTAGTAGCTTAGCGGACACTGAAGCTTTCTTT. This codes for CASSSLADTEAFF.

This chain links TRBV18 with TRBJ2-5; D perhaps matches TRBD1 (7 bases). Per the germline V gene, CDR1 is KGHSH and CDR2 is LQKENI. V lost 1 base to trimming and J lost 4 bases, with 28 bases between them. The CDR3 runs to 20 residues. CDR3 protein: CASSPREEEIDRERSETQYF. The CDR3 DNA follows: TGTGCCAGCTCACCACGGGAGGAGGAAATCGACAGGGAGAGGTCAGAGACCCAGTACTTC.

The V call is TRBV19, the J call TRBJ1-1, with 9 nucleotides matching TRBD1. The V segment lost 6 bases and the J segment 4 bases; nucleotides outside the gene matches: 9. Germline V gene sequence: CDR1 LNHDA, CDR2 SQIVND (reference sequence). CDR3 length: 15 residues. CDR3 DNA sequence: TGTGCCAGTAGCCCCGGGACAGGGCGATTCACTGAAGCTTTCTTT. This sequence encodes CASSPGTGRFTEAFF.

The chain links TRBV2 to TRBJ2-7, with 7 bases aligning to TRBD2. This CDR3 spans 14 amino acids. V lost 2 bases, J lost 4 bases, and 5 bases stayed unmatched. Germline V lookup: CDR1 SNHLY, CDR2 FYNNEI. Written as DNA, the CDR3 is TGTGCCAGCAGTGAATGGGCTAGCGGTTACGAGCAGTACTTC. The encoded protein is CASSEWASGYEQYF.

This chain links TRBV9 with TRBJ2-3; 10 positions match TRBD2. Germline assignment: CDR1 SGDLS and CDR2 YYNGEE. The CDR3 spans 18 residues. V lost 0 bases, J lost 2 bases, and 9 bases stayed unmatched. The CDR3 DNA sequence: TGTGCCAGCAGCGTAGGGGGTAGCGGGAGGCCGAACACAGATACGCAGTATTTT. This gives the protein CASSVGGSGRPNTDTQYF.

The chain combines TRBV9 with TRBJ2-1; 8 nucleotides match TRBD1. CDR3 length: 12 amino acids. Germline V gene sequence: CDR1 SGDLS, CDR2 YYNGEE. Trimming cost V 4 bases and J 10 bases; bases outside gene matches: 4. The CDR3 nucleotides read TGTGCCAGCAGCCCCTGGACAGGGGAGCAGTTCTTC. Amino acids: CASSPWTGEQFF.

This clone was seen a few times. The chain joins TRBV5-4 to TRBJ2-7; 7 positions agree with TRBD2. Germline CDR1 reads SGHNT; CDR2 reads YYREEE (reference sequence). The CDR3 extends over 14 amino acids. Trimming cost V 4 bases and J 2 bases; bases outside gene matches: 6. This chain's CDR3 is CASSQPSGTYEQYF. In DNA, the CDR3 is TGTGCCAGCAGCCAGCCTAGCGGTACCTACGAGCAGTACTTC. The entire variable domain, with the rest obtained from reference TRBV5-4 and TRBJ2-7, is as follows: ETGVTQSPTHLIKTRGQQVTLRCSSQSGHNTVSWYQQALGQGPQFIFQYYREEENGRGNFPPRFSGLQFPNYSSELNVNALELDDSALYLCASSQPSGTYEQYFGPGTRLTVT.

The chain recombines TRBV19 with TRBJ1-1; TRBD1 is a possible D gene (6 bases). The germline CDR1 and CDR2 sequences are LNHDA and SQIVND (reference sequence). With 4 bases removed from V and 4 bases from J, the gap between germline ends came to 16 bases. The CDR3 has 15 residues. DNA of the CDR3: TGTGCCAGTAGTACGCAACAGGGACCCGGCACTGAAGCTTTCTTT. The encoded protein is CASSTQQGPGTEAFF.

V and J are TRBV28 and TRBJ1-1, with a weak D call TRBD1 (6 bases). This CDR3 spans 11 amino acids. Per germline, CDR1 MDHEN and CDR2 SYDVKM. Trimming took 6 bases from V and 10 from J, leaving 12 bases between them. CDR3 nucleotides: TGTGCCAGCAGGGGGGCTGAGCGAGCTTTCTTT. It encodes CASRGAERAFF.

The rearrangement uses TRBV7-2 and TRBJ2-3, with 7 bases that match TRBD2. Losses at the gene ends were 4 bases for V and 2 bases for J; bases not matched to a gene: 6. This CDR3 has 15 amino acids. Per the germline V gene, CDR1 is SGHTA and CDR2 is FQGNSA. As DNA, the CDR3 is TGTGCCAGCAGCTCAGCTAGCGGCCTCACAGATACGCAGTATTTT. Its translation: CASSSASGLTDTQYF.

The J gene is TRBJ1-2, the V gene TRBV27; maybe TRBD1 (5 bases). Germline values: CDR1 MNHEY, CDR2 SMNVEV (reference sequence). Trimming removed 1 base from V and 7 bases from J, with 22 bases in between. CDR3 length: 17 amino acids. The CDR3 DNA reads as TGTGCCAGCAGTTTATTCCCAGACAGCTTAGATTTGGCTGGCTACACCTTC. Translated, it gives CASSLFPDSLDLAGYTF.

This clone was seen a single time. V and J are TRBV7-9 and TRBJ2-5, with TRBD1 as a possible D gene (6 bases). Germline V gene lookup returns CDR1 SEHNR and CDR2 FQNEAQ (reference sequence). Trimming shortened V by 2 bases and J by 4 bases, and 23 bases separated the two germline ends. The CDR3 loop spans 18 amino acids. The DNA for the CDR3 is TGTGCCAGCAGCTTAAGTATTACGCGGCAGGGGAAGGTAGAGACCCAGTACTTC. It encodes CASSLSITRQGKVETQYF.

V and J are TRBV5-6 and TRBJ1-1; possible D gene TRBD1, 6 bases. CDR1 and CDR2 (germline): SGHDT, YYEEEE. The CDR3 covers 16 residues. The germline V and J ends were trimmed by 4 bases and 1 base, with 17 bases remaining between them. The CDR3 protein is CASSPTGGHQNTEAFF. The CDR3 coding sequence is TGTGCCAGCAGCCCAACGGGGGGGCACCAGAACACTGAAGCTTTCTTT.